These 14 T cell receptor beta chains share one sample of origin, sequenced in a study of identical twins. Each CDR3 protein gets one entry after TCRdb re-called the 5' RACE reads with MiXCR. Of 100,000 to 110,000 distinct CDR3 sequences in the sample, 5.9% are singletons; the top ten hold approximately 12%. Material: memory T cells sorted from blood. Receptors were obtained from a woman aged 45-65 years in good health.

This clonotype was seen ten or more times. This sequence joins TRBV7-2 and TRBJ2-5; the D gene is possibly TRBD2 (6 bases). The germline V and J ends were trimmed by 6 bases and 10 bases, with 18 bases remaining between them. The CDR3 has 13 amino acids. The germline V gene has CDR1 SGHTA and CDR2 FQGNSA. CDR3 DNA: TGTGCCAGCAGTCCTAGATCCTTGGGACTCCAGTACTTC. It encodes CASSPRSLGLQYF.

This clonotype was seen at least ten times. The chain links TRBV25-1 to TRBJ2-1; possible D gene TRBD2, 6 bases. The germline V gene has CDR1 MGHDK and CDR2 SYGVNS. Deletions cut 6 bases from V and 5 bases from J, with 14 bases between. The CDR3 extends over 14 amino acids. This chain's CDR3 is CASSGAGLNNEQFF. CDR3 DNA sequence: TGTGCCAGCAGCGGAGCGGGCCTGAACAATGAGCAGTTCTTC.

In its sample, this clonotype was seen many times. V is TRBV29-1 and J is TRBJ1-2; TRBD1 agrees at 7 bases. Trimming cost V 8 bases and J 6 bases; bases outside gene matches: 6. This CDR3 is 11 amino acids long. Germline V lookup: CDR1 SQVTM, CDR2 ANQGSEA. The CDR3 nucleotides are TGCAGCTTCCGACAGGGAGATGGCTACACCTTC. Translation gives CSFRQGDGYTF.

This clonotype was recorded many times. V is TRBV21-1 and J is TRBJ2-3. TRBV21-1 is a known pseudogene. This CDR3 is 10 amino acids long. The CDR3, as DNA: TGTGCCATAGGTACAGATACGCAGTATTTT. This translates into CAIGTDTQYF.

In its sample, this clonotype was seen many times. CDR3 region: CASSLDRVEDEQFF. The CDR3 DNA follows: TGTGCCAGCAGCTTAGACAGGGTTGAGGATGAGCAGTTCTTC. The chain employs TRBV7-9 and TRBJ2-1; TRBD1 is a possible D gene (6 bases). The CDR3 extends over 14 amino acids. From germline, CDR1 is SEHNR and CDR2 FQNEAQ (reference sequence). The germline V and J ends were trimmed by 1 base and 8 bases, with 12 bases remaining between them.

The count of this clonotype is one. The V call is TRBV5-1, the J call TRBJ2-3, with 7 positions matching TRBD1. This CDR3 is 14 amino acids long. Per the germline V gene, CDR1 is SGHRS and CDR2 is YFSETQ. J was trimmed by 2 bases and V by 4 bases; bases with no gene match: 4. CDR3 DNA sequence: TGCGCCAGCAGCCAGGGACAGAACACAGATACGCAGTATTTT. Translated, it gives CASSQGQNTDTQYF.

This clonotype was seen repeatedly, ten times or more. CDR3 residues: CAWSGTPGTQETQYF. Here the CDR3 DNA reads TGTGCCTGGAGTGGGACCCCGGGGACCCAAGAGACCCAGTACTTC. The chain combines TRBV30 with TRBJ2-5, with D perhaps matching TRBD1 or TRBD2 (5 bases each). The CDR3 contains 15 residues. Trimming removed 1 base at V and 1 base at J, with 13 bases between. CDR1 is GTSNPN and CDR2 is SVGIG in the germline V gene (reference sequence).

This clonotype is classed as medium-sized. V gene TRBV5-1 combines with J gene TRBJ2-7; perhaps TRBD1 as D (6 bases). Germline V gives CDR1 SGHRS, CDR2 YFSETQ. V was cut by 1 base and J by 2 bases, with 16 bases left in between. There are 16 residues in the CDR3. DNA of the CDR3: TGCGCCAGCAGCTTGAGAGGGGGAGTGGGAGCCTACGAGCAGTACGTC. The encoded protein is CASSLRGGVGAYEQYV.

The CDR3 region is CSARDSQGYGYTF. CDR3 coding DNA: TGCAGTGCTAGAGATTCACAGGGGTATGGCTACACCTTC. The chain has TRBV20-1 and TRBJ1-2, with 7 bases lining up with TRBD1. Germline lookup yields CDR1 DFQATT and CDR2 SNEGSKA (reference sequence). With 0 bases clipped from V and 5 bases from J, the junction kept 3 bases outside the gene matches. The CDR3 length is 13 residues.

This clonotype was detected ten times or more. This chain uses TRBV12-3 or TRBV12-4 with TRBJ2-1; D is unclear. The CDR3 is 13 residues long. V lost 2 bases and J lost 5, with 7 bases in between. The CDR3 nucleotides are TGTGCCAGCAGTTTAAGGCTAAACAATGAGCAGTTCTTC. Protein product: CASSLRLNNEQFF.

The chain combines TRBV3-1 with TRBJ1-2, with 7 bases aligning to TRBD1. Germline lookup yields CDR1 LGHDT and CDR2 YNNKEL (reference sequence). The ends lost 3 bases at V and 4 bases at J; junction bases unmatched: 5. The CDR3 totals 14 residues. Here the CDR3 reads CASSHPGQSYGYTF. The CDR3 DNA follows: TGTGCCAGCAGCCACCCGGGACAGTCCTATGGCTACACCTTC.

This clonotype was counted many times. This chain joins TRBV6-8 and TRBJ1-5; D may be TRBD1 (6 bases). The V gene lost 0 bases and the J gene lost 4 bases, with 10 bases spanning the gap. There are 15 residues in the CDR3. Germline V gives CDR1 MNHGY, CDR2 SAAAGT. CDR3 sequence (DNA): TGTGCCAGCAGTTACTCCGGGCAGGGGAATCAGCCCCAGCATTTT. Translated, it gives CASSYSGQGNQPQHF.

This clonotype was seen ten or more times. Written as DNA, the CDR3 is TGTGCCAGCAGTGGATACGGGGGTCAGGGGTTCTTC. Translation gives CASSGYGGQGFF. The chain has TRBV2 and TRBJ2-1, with a possible D match to TRBD2 (6 bases). Germline values: CDR1 SNHLY, CDR2 FYNNEI. V dropped 4 bases and J dropped 15 bases, with 16 bases sitting between them. CDR3 size: 12 residues.

The DNA of the CDR3 is TGTGCCAGCAGCGACCGGGTTAGAGGAAACACCATATATTTT. Translated, it gives CASSDRVRGNTIYF. The chain has TRBV6-1 and TRBJ1-3; D gene unclear. This CDR3 is 14 amino acids long. V was trimmed by 6 bases and J by 4 bases, leaving 13 bases between them. CDR1 is MNHNS and CDR2 is SASEGT in the germline V gene.